This TCR beta chain was sequenced in a study of early T cells in non-severe SARS-CoV-2 infection. For the study at large: Sequencing input comprised bulk RNA from unsorted whole blood; chain pairing was not available. Points from the study as a whole: Anti-spike CD8 specificities were favored by VDJdb matching, whose results missed private and CD4 specificities.

The CDR3 has 12 amino acids. Per germline, CDR1 LNHDA and CDR2 SQIVND (reference sequence). The V end lost 5 bases, the J end lost 2 bases, and 4 bases lay between the germline ends. Each cDNA molecule carried a unique molecular identifier. MiXCR, applied by TCRdb to the 5' RACE reads, yields one record per CDR3 protein. The profile covers around 56,000 distinct CDR3 sequences, with under 15% appearing a single time and roughly 10% taken by the ten largest. This clonotype was seen a few times. Its antigen is still unknown. This specimen was whole blood, taken at baseline. The clonotype originates from an adult who was a healthcare worker with PCR-confirmed SARS-CoV-2 infection or an uninfected control (not recorded which). The gene calls are TRBV19 and TRBJ2-1; D gene ambiguous. In DNA, the CDR3 is TGTGCCAGTAGTTGGACCTACAATGAGCAGTTCTTC. Protein: CASSWTYNEQFF.